The 29 T cell receptor beta chains listed next were all sequenced from one sample in a study of T cell responses to AZD1222 COVID-19 vaccine. TCRdb's table, derived via immunoSEQ multiplex PCR, lists solely in-frame clones and lacks some. The sample holds about 85,000 clones, 70% to 90% seen once. The source was peripheral blood, collected on day 0 of AZD1222 vaccination. Receptor source: an adult in good health.

This clone was seen once. The chain employs TRBV24-1 and TRBJ2-3, with no clear D. Trimming removed 4 bases at V and 1 base at J, with 11 bases between. Germline CDR1 is KGHDR and CDR2 is SFDVKD. CDR3 length: 15 residues. CDR3 amino acids: CATSDLAFGTDTQYF. The CDR3 DNA follows: TGTGCCACCAGTGACCTGGCCTTCGGCACAGATACGCAGTATTTT.

The J gene is TRBJ2-2, the V gene TRBV29-1, with 8 positions matching TRBD2. V trimming: 4 bases; J trimming: 4 bases; junction bases outside the gene matches: 2. Per the germline V gene, CDR1 is SQVTM and CDR2 is ANQGSEA. The CDR3 totals 13 residues. The CDR3: CSVGLARTGELFF. The DNA for the CDR3 is TGCAGCGTTGGACTAGCGCGCACCGGGGAGCTGTTTTTT.

This chain connects TRBV15 to TRBJ1-1; D remains unclear. V was trimmed by 8 bases and J by 1 base, leaving 11 bases between them. The CDR3 totals 13 residues. From germline, CDR1 is LNHNV and CDR2 YYDKDF (reference sequence). CDR3: CATGARGNTEAFF. The CDR3 coding sequence is TGTGCCACCGGCGCTCGGGGGAACACTGAAGCTTTCTTT.

The rearrangement joins TRBV29-1 to TRBJ2-7, with a weak D call TRBD1 (6 bases). V was clipped by 8 bases and J by 5 bases, with 25 bases between them. Germline lookup yields CDR1 SQVTM and CDR2 ANQGSEA. The CDR3 runs to 15 residues. The CDR3 sequence is CSLPEGAGVVHEQYF. In DNA form, the CDR3 reads TGCAGCTTGCCCGAAGGAGCAGGGGTCGTTCACGAGCAGTACTTC.

This clone was observed a few times. The genes are TRBV28 and TRBJ2-3; 9 nucleotides align to TRBD2. The trim removed 8 bases at V and 2 bases at J, leaving 8 bases unmatched. The CDR3 consists of 15 residues. Germline assignment: CDR1 MDHEN and CDR2 SYDVKM. This CDR3 is CASLTSGYYTDTQYF. For the CDR3, the DNA is TGTGCCAGCTTGACTAGCGGTTACTACACAGATACGCAGTATTTT.

The J gene is TRBJ1-3, the V gene TRBV15; 9 bases line up with TRBD1. Germline V gene sequence: CDR1 LNHNV, CDR2 YYDKDF (reference sequence). J gave up 4 bases and V 0 bases, and 10 bases lay outside the gene matches. This CDR3 is 18 amino acids long. The CDR3 coding sequence is TGTGCCACCAGCAGAGAACTGGGACAGGGCACGATAGGAAACACCATATATTTT. Residues: CATSRELGQGTIGNTIYF.

The rearrangement joins TRBV7-2 to TRBJ1-3; 11 nucleotides agree with TRBD1. V lost 2 bases, J lost 2 bases, and 11 bases stayed unmatched. Germline assignment: CDR1 SGHTA and CDR2 FQGNSA. The CDR3 spans 19 residues. This CDR3 reads CASSLRFRTGGNTGNTIYF. In DNA form, the CDR3 reads TGTGCCAGCAGCTTAAGGTTCAGGACAGGGGGCAATACTGGAAACACCATATATTTT.

The chain uses TRBV16 and TRBJ2-1; D unclear. The germline V gene has CDR1 KGHSY and CDR2 FQNENV. The CDR3 contains 17 residues. V lost 1 base and J lost 2, with 15 bases in between. The CDR3 spells CASSQFVGQRPYNEQFF. The CDR3 DNA is TGTGCCAGCAGCCAATTTGTGGGCCAGCGCCCCTACAATGAGCAGTTCTTC.

V usage is TRBV28 and J usage is TRBJ2-3; unclear D gene. The V gene's germline CDR1 is MDHEN and CDR2 SYDVKM. Trimming pared 5 bases from V and 0 bases from J, leaving 15 bases between. There are 16 residues in the CDR3. The CDR3 DNA reads as TGTGCCAGCAGTGTGCAAGAGGCAGCTAGCACAGATACGCAGTATTTT. Its protein is CASSVQEAASTDTQYF.

V gene TRBV7-9 combines with J gene TRBJ1-5, with D tentatively TRBD1 (5 bases). Germline CDR1 reads SEHNR; CDR2 reads FQNEAQ (reference sequence). Trimming cost V 5 bases and J 7 bases, with 15 bases left between them. The CDR3 runs to 14 residues. The CDR3: CASSPGRGSQPQHF. CDR3 DNA sequence: TGTGCCAGCAGCCCGGGACGGGGGAGCCAGCCCCAGCATTTT.

This chain joins TRBV5-1 and TRBJ2-1; a possible D gene is TRBD1 (9 bases). This CDR3 region has 19 residues. The V gene's germline CDR1 is SGHRS and CDR2 YFSETQ. V gave up 4 bases and J gave up 2 bases, with 25 bases separating them. CDR3 sequence: CASSPGGTGYSGTYNEQFF. As DNA, the CDR3 is TGCGCCAGCAGCCCAGGGGGGACAGGGTATAGCGGGACCTACAATGAGCAGTTCTTC.

For the CDR3, the DNA is TGCGCCAGCAGTGAGGAAAGGGTGGCTGGCTACACCTTC. This translates into CASSEERVAGYTF. The gene calls are TRBV10-2 and TRBJ1-2, with D hard to call. V was shortened by 2 bases and J by 7 bases, with 11 bases between the two germline ends. The CDR3 runs to 13 residues. CDR1 is WSHSY, CDR2 SAAADI, per germline.

The chain joins TRBV14 to TRBJ1-6; D not resolved. The CDR3 runs 15 residues. CDR1 SGHDN and CDR2 FVKESK come from the germline V gene. V was clipped by 1 base and J by 10 bases, with 14 bases between them. The CDR3 loop is CASSQGSPVWSPLHF. The CDR3 nucleotides read TGTGCCAGCAGCCAAGGAAGCCCCGTTTGGTCACCCCTCCACTTT.

This clone was detected only a few times. This sequence joins TRBV27 and TRBJ1-1, with D maybe TRBD1 (5 bases). Germline assignment: CDR1 MNHEY and CDR2 SMNVEV (reference sequence). V lost 5 bases, J lost 0 bases, and 10 bases lay in between. The CDR3 spans 14 residues. CDR3 region: CASSPLQVNTEAFF. The CDR3 DNA is TGTGCCAGCAGTCCGCTACAGGTGAACACTGAAGCTTTCTTT.

The chain recombines TRBV5-4 with TRBJ1-4, with TRBD1 matching 8 bases. J was trimmed by 15 bases and V by 4 bases; bases with no gene match: 11. CDR1 and CDR2 (germline): SGHNT, YYREEE (reference sequence). The CDR3 runs 13 residues. CDR3: CASSRQGTQGVFF. DNA of the CDR3: TGTGCCAGCAGCCGACAGGGGACCCAGGGGGTGTTTTTT.

The rearrangement joins TRBV29-1 to TRBJ1-1; D ambiguous. Germline V gives CDR1 SQVTM, CDR2 ANQGSEA. V gave up 4 bases and J gave up 3 bases, with 3 bases separating them. The CDR3 has 10 amino acids. The CDR3 loop is CSVADTEAFF. In DNA, the CDR3 is TGCAGCGTTGCAGACACTGAAGCTTTCTTT.

The CDR3 is CASSEGKGETQYF. The CDR3 nucleotides are TGCGCCAGCAGTGAGGGTAAAGGAGAGACCCAGTACTTC. The chain links TRBV10-2 to TRBJ2-5; D is unclear. Germline CDR1 is WSHSY and CDR2 is SAAADI. The ends were cut back, 2 bases at V and 4 bases at J, with 8 bases in the middle. The CDR3 runs 13 residues.

The CDR3 is CASSLGQFNIQYF. CDR3 DNA sequence: TGTGCCAGCAGCTTGGGACAGTTTAACATTCAGTACTTC. J is TRBJ2-4 and V is TRBV7-2, with 7 bases fitting TRBD1. The V segment lost 3 bases and the J segment 7 bases; nucleotides outside the gene matches: 3. This CDR3 spans 13 amino acids. Per germline, CDR1 SGHTA and CDR2 FQGNSA.

In this sample, this clone turned up once. V is TRBV19 and J is TRBJ2-2; TRBD2 might be the D (6 bases). The CDR3 is 14 residues long. Trimming took 7 bases from V and 6 from J, leaving 15 bases between them. From germline, CDR1 is LNHDA and CDR2 SQIVND (reference sequence). The CDR3 is CASTRERVAGELFF. The DNA for the CDR3 is TGTGCCAGTACCCGGGAGAGGGTGGCCGGGGAGCTGTTTTTT. Looking up the rest from reference TRBV19 and TRBJ2-2 gives the full variable domain: DGGITQSPKYLFRKEGQNVTLSCEQNLNHDAMYWYRQDPGQGLRLIYYSQIVNDFQKGDIAEGYSVSREKKESFPLTVTSAQKNPTAFYLCASTRERVAGELFFGEGSRLTVL.

The chain uses TRBV10-3 and TRBJ2-3, with a weak D call TRBD2 (5 bases). Trimming shortened V by 4 bases and J by 1 base, and 15 bases separated the two germline ends. This CDR3 region has 16 residues. Per the germline V gene, CDR1 is ENHRY and CDR2 is SYGVKD. Here the CDR3 reads CAISVKTLGGTDTQYF. The CDR3, as DNA: TGTGCCATCAGTGTTAAAACCCTCGGGGGCACAGATACGCAGTATTTT.

In this sample, this clone turned up a few times. The chain has TRBV7-3 and TRBJ2-1; 9 bases align to TRBD2. V gave up 5 bases and J gave up 3 bases; unmatched junction bases: 5. This CDR3 region has 15 residues. Germline V gene sequence: CDR1 SGHTA, CDR2 FQGTGA. CDR3 sequence reads: CASSAGTSLYNEQFF. For the CDR3, the DNA is TGTGCCAGCAGCGCCGGGACTAGCCTCTACAATGAGCAGTTCTTC.

The V and J genes are TRBV10-1 and TRBJ2-1; unclear D gene. This CDR3 spans 16 amino acids. Germline V CDR1 and CDR2: WNHNN, SYGVQD (reference sequence). V was shortened by 3 bases and J by 2 bases, with 14 bases between the two germline ends. CDR3: CASSDARRNPYNEQFF. CDR3 nucleotide sequence: TGCGCCAGCAGTGACGCGAGGCGAAACCCCTACAATGAGCAGTTCTTC.

The V call is TRBV19, the J call TRBJ1-4; no reliable D call. V lost 5 bases to trimming and J lost 11 bases, with 21 bases between them. CDR3 length: 15 amino acids. Germline CDR1 LNHDA, CDR2 SQIVND (reference sequence). In DNA form, the CDR3 reads TGTGCCAGTAGTCCGAGGGAAGGTCTAATGGGGAAACTGTTTTTT. Translation: CASSPREGLMGKLFF. The full variable domain, with the rest looked up from reference TRBV19 and TRBJ1-4, is DGGITQSPKYLFRKEGQNVTLSCEQNLNHDAMYWYRQDPGQGLRLIYYSQIVNDFQKGDIAEGYSVSREKKESFPLTVTSAQKNPTAFYLCASSPREGLMGKLFFGSGTQLSVL.

The chain employs TRBV6-5 and TRBJ1-2; tentatively, D is TRBD1 (5 bases). The germline V and J ends were trimmed by 2 bases and 4 bases, with 11 bases remaining between them. The CDR3 length is 14 residues. The germline gives CDR1 MNHEY, CDR2 SVGAGI. CDR3 bases: TGTGCCAGCAGTTACGGGCAGGGAGGCTATGGCTACACCTTC. This gives the protein CASSYGQGGYGYTF.

The V call is TRBV7-9, the J call TRBJ1-2; D is ambiguous. Germline loops: CDR1 SEHNR, CDR2 FQNEAQ (reference sequence). Trimming left V 10 bases short and J 6 bases short, with 15 bases between. CDR3 length equals 12 residues. The CDR3 coding sequence is TGTGCCATTACGCGCGGGAGGGATGGCTACACCTTC. It is translated as CAITRGRDGYTF.

This clone was detected only a few times. The chain links TRBV18 to TRBJ1-1; the match to TRBD1 covers 9 bases. This CDR3 has 15 amino acids. V was clipped by 3 bases and J by 11 bases; unmatched bases: 13. Looked up from germline, CDR1 is KGHSH and CDR2 is LQKENI. CDR3: CASSPGTGSAGWAFF. The CDR3 nucleotides are TGTGCCAGCTCACCCGGGACAGGGAGTGCTGGGTGGGCTTTCTTT.

This clone showed up just once. V and J are TRBV9 and TRBJ1-6; D possibly corresponds to TRBD1 (5 bases). V dropped 0 bases and J dropped 7 bases, with 5 bases sitting between them. Germline V gene data show CDR1 as SGDLS and CDR2 as YYNGEE. CDR3 size: 13 residues. The CDR3 DNA is TGTGCCAGCAGCGTAGCAGGGAATTCACCCCTCCACTTT. Translating it yields CASSVAGNSPLHF.

This clone was seen a single time. The V call is TRBV2, the J call TRBJ2-5; the match to TRBD2 covers 10 bases. Trimming took 7 bases from V and 5 from J; bases not matched to a gene: 7. Germline V gives CDR1 SNHLY, CDR2 FYNNEI. The CDR3 consists of 14 residues. The CDR3 DNA is TGTGCCAGCAATCTTCTAGCGGGAGAGGAGACCCAGTACTTC. Its translation: CASNLLAGEETQYF.

The J gene is TRBJ2-3, the V gene TRBV18; TRBD2 matches 7 bases. Germline V gene sequence: CDR1 KGHSH, CDR2 LQKENI. CDR3 length: 15 amino acids. The junction had 9 bases not matched to a gene; V was cut back by 3 bases and J by 6 bases. CDR3 nucleotide sequence: TGTGCCAGCTCACCGGAGACTAGCCGACCCGATACGCAGTATTTT. Protein: CASSPETSRPDTQYF.